The 21 T cell receptor beta chains presented below share a single source sample, sequenced in a study of T cells after yellow fever vaccination. From the 5' RACE reads, TCRdb called clonotypes with MiXCR, one entry per CDR3 protein. The data hold under 300,000 distinct CDR3 sequences, with 6.9% observed a single time. Specimen: CD4+ T cells sorted from PBMCs, collected 15 days after the yellow fever booster vaccination. The receptors here all came from a man aged 25 to 40 who received the YFV17D yellow fever vaccine.

Only a few counts were recorded for this clonotype. The V and J genes are TRBV11-2 and TRBJ2-7, with 7 bases matching TRBD1. CDR1 and CDR2 (germline): SGHAT, FQNNGV. This CDR3 has 16 amino acids. J was trimmed by 4 bases and V by 5 bases; bases with no gene match: 14. The CDR3 nucleotides are TGTGCCAGCAGCCGGGGCGTGAATACAGGGGTATACGAGCAGTACTTC. Translated, it gives CASSRGVNTGVYEQYF.

This chain links TRBV6-2 or TRBV6-3 with TRBJ2-1; D may correspond to TRBD1 or TRBD2 (5 bases each). The CDR3 totals 16 residues. V lost 6 bases, J lost 2 bases, and 17 bases lay in between. Germline loops: CDR1 MNHEY, CDR2 SVGEGT. The DNA of the CDR3 is TGTGCCAGCAGCTGGGTGGGGCAGGGAGCCTACAATGAGCAGTTCTTC. The encoded protein is CASSWVGQGAYNEQFF.

This clonotype was counted ten times or more. The rearrangement uses TRBV20-1 and TRBJ2-7; tentative D call: TRBD1 (6 bases). Germline assignment: CDR1 DFQATT and CDR2 SNEGSKA (reference sequence). The CDR3 extends over 14 amino acids. The V end lost 3 bases, the J end lost 2 bases, and 14 bases lay between the germline ends. The DNA for the CDR3 is TGCAGTGCTAGTCCGAAGGGACATCCCTACGAGCAGTACTTC. Translation: CSASPKGHPYEQYF.

This clonotype was recorded a few times. The chain couples TRBV5-4 to TRBJ2-7, with D unclear. CDR1 and CDR2 (germline): SGHNT, YYREEE (reference sequence). V was trimmed by 2 bases and J by 3 bases, leaving 15 bases between them. The CDR3 contains 15 residues. The DNA of the CDR3 is TGTGCCAGCAGCTTAGGCTCGCCCGGCGACTACGAGCAGTACTTC. It codes for CASSLGSPGDYEQYF.

The chain has TRBV12-3 or TRBV12-4 and TRBJ2-1; 7 bases are a match to TRBD1. Trimming cost V 6 bases and J 5 bases; bases outside gene matches: 4. The length of the CDR3 is 13 residues. The CDR3, as DNA: TGTGCCAGCAGAAATACAGGGGACAATGAGCAGTTCTTC. Protein: CASRNTGDNEQFF.

This clonotype has more than one count but fewer than ten. The CDR3: CASSAGQGFTRHTQYF. The CDR3 DNA is TGTGCCAGCAGCGCAGGACAGGGCTTTACTAGACATACGCAGTATTTT. V is TRBV7-6 and J is TRBJ2-3; 8 bases are a match to TRBD1. The V gene end was trimmed by 5 bases and the J gene end by 7 bases; junction bases not matched to a gene: 14. The CDR3 covers 16 residues. Germline V gives CDR1 SGHVS, CDR2 FNYEAQ.

Ten or more counts support this clonotype. This chain joins TRBV20-1 and TRBJ2-7; D possibly corresponds to TRBD1 (6 bases). The CDR3 loop spans 12 amino acids. V was clipped by 4 bases and J by 10 bases, with 17 bases between them. Per the germline V gene, CDR1 is DFQATT and CDR2 is SNEGSKA (reference sequence). This chain's CDR3 is CSATSGEYGQYF. The CDR3, as DNA: TGCAGTGCTACTTCAGGGGAGTACGGACAGTACTTC.

The V gene is TRBV20-1, the J gene TRBJ2-5; the match to TRBD2 covers 7 bases. With V trimmed by 2 bases and J by 2 bases, 8 bases remained unmatched. The CDR3 has 15 residues. Germline loops: CDR1 DFQATT, CDR2 SNEGSKA (reference sequence). The CDR3 protein is CSARLPSGSQETQYF. The DNA of the CDR3 is TGCAGTGCTAGACTCCCTAGCGGCTCTCAAGAGACCCAGTACTTC.

This clonotype occurred many times. The V gene is TRBV28, the J gene TRBJ2-2; 10 bases fit TRBD1. The germline V gene encodes CDR1 MDHEN and CDR2 SYDVKM. CDR3 length equals 15 residues. Germline trimming cut 7 bases from V and 3 bases from J; bases unmatched to any gene: 5. Here the CDR3 reads CASISGQGYTGELFF. The CDR3 DNA is TGTGCCAGCATCTCGGGACAGGGGTACACCGGGGAGCTGTTTTTT.

This clonotype was seen a handful of times. The V gene is TRBV27, the J gene TRBJ2-3; 11 bases align to TRBD2. The CDR3 has 16 residues. Germline trimming cut 5 bases from V and 5 bases from J; bases unmatched to any gene: 9. The germline V gene has CDR1 MNHEY and CDR2 SMNVEV (reference sequence). CDR3 loop: CASSSLSSGRRDTQYF. CDR3 in DNA: TGTGCCAGCAGTAGTCTTTCTAGCGGGAGGAGAGATACGCAGTATTTT.

This clonotype was seen more than once but under ten times. The rearrangement links TRBV7-2 to TRBJ2-7, with a tentative D call TRBD2 (5 bases). V lost 5 bases and J 2 bases, leaving 19 bases between the germline ends. Looked up from germline, CDR1 is SGHTA and CDR2 is FQGNSA. The CDR3 length is 16 residues. The CDR3 loop is CASSLQSGPSPYEQYF. Here the CDR3 DNA reads TGTGCCAGCAGCCTCCAGAGCGGCCCCAGCCCCTACGAGCAGTACTTC.

This clonotype was seen more than once but under ten times. V is TRBV7-9 and J is TRBJ2-1; 9 positions match TRBD1. This CDR3 is 11 amino acids long. Germline V gene data show CDR1 as SEHNR and CDR2 as FQNEAQ (reference sequence). The J segment lost 4 bases and the V segment lost 11 bases, leaving 0 bases of the junction unmatched. The CDR3 DNA follows: TGTGCCGGGACAGGGTACAATGAGCAGTTCTTC. The encoded protein is CAGTGYNEQFF.

This clonotype was detected only a few times. The chain uses TRBV7-2 and TRBJ2-2; D unresolved. The germline V gene encodes CDR1 SGHTA and CDR2 FQGNSA. Trimming removed 1 base at V and 4 bases at J, with 10 bases between. The CDR3 has 15 amino acids. The CDR3 protein is CASSLGHRPTGELFF. In DNA, the CDR3 is TGTGCCAGCAGCTTAGGGCACAGACCCACCGGGGAGCTGTTTTTT.

This clonotype was seen many times. The chain combines TRBV5-1 with TRBJ1-4; D unclear. V shed 2 bases and J shed 2 bases, with 7 bases lying between them. The CDR3 contains 14 residues. From germline, CDR1 is SGHRS and CDR2 YFSETQ. CDR3: CASSLGRTNEKLFF. CDR3 sequence (DNA): TGCGCCAGCAGCTTAGGCCGGACTAATGAAAAACTGTTTTTT.

The chain employs TRBV5-1 and TRBJ2-5; D is perhaps TRBD1 (5 bases). V lost 4 bases and J lost 1, with 14 bases in between. From germline, CDR1 is SGHRS and CDR2 YFSETQ. This CDR3 contains 15 residues. The CDR3 protein is CASSQQGLGQETQYF. For the CDR3, the DNA is TGCGCCAGCAGCCAGCAGGGTTTGGGCCAAGAGACCCAGTACTTC.

There are many counts of this clonotype. The V and J genes are TRBV7-2 and TRBJ2-1; D is unclear. V gave up 0 bases and J gave up 7 bases, with 7 bases separating them. The CDR3 loop spans 13 amino acids. In germline, CDR1 is SGHTA, CDR2 FQGNSA. The CDR3: CASSLARANEQFF. For the CDR3, the DNA is TGTGCCAGCAGCTTAGCTAGGGCGAATGAGCAGTTCTTC.

There are a few counts of this clonotype. The V gene is TRBV5-1, the J gene TRBJ2-2; D call uncertain. The length of the CDR3 is 15 residues. V was cut by 4 bases and J by 0 bases, with 10 bases left in between. The V gene's germline CDR1 is SGHRS and CDR2 YFSETQ. The CDR3 sequence: CASSPPETNTGELFF. CDR3 nucleotide sequence: TGCGCCAGCAGCCCCCCAGAGACGAACACCGGGGAGCTGTTTTTT.

The chain has TRBV12-3 or TRBV12-4 and TRBJ1-6, with D unclear. V was clipped by 6 bases and J by 9 bases, with 9 bases between them. The CDR3 has 12 residues. CDR3 sequence (DNA): TGTGCCAGCAGCTACCACCCTTCACCCCTCCACTTT. Amino acid sequence: CASSYHPSPLHF.

This clonotype came up a few times. The V call is TRBV25-1, the J call TRBJ1-2; the D is unclear. Germline CDR1 and CDR2: MGHDK and SYGVNS. This CDR3 spans 17 amino acids. Deletions cut 6 bases from V and 8 bases from J, with 28 bases between. The CDR3 sequence: CASSETGVGGVSGGYTF. In DNA, the CDR3 is TGTGCCAGCAGCGAGACCGGGGTCGGTGGAGTTTCGGGAGGCTACACCTTC.

This clonotype was counted only a few times. The chain employs TRBV10-3 and TRBJ2-7; 7 bases line up with TRBD2. CDR1 ENHRY and CDR2 SYGVKD come from the germline V gene. Losses at the gene ends were 6 bases for V and 6 bases for J; bases not matched to a gene: 11. CDR3 size: 14 residues. The CDR3 loop is CAIRKAGLSGEQYF. The CDR3 region has the DNA TGTGCCATCAGGAAAGCGGGACTATCTGGCGAGCAGTACTTC.

This clonotype was found many times. The rearrangement joins TRBV29-1 to TRBJ2-6, with D unresolved. V dropped 5 bases and J dropped 1 base, with 9 bases sitting between them. The CDR3 is 14 residues long. Per the germline V gene, CDR1 is SQVTM and CDR2 is ANQGSEA. The CDR3 spells CSVRLGSGANVLTF. The CDR3 DNA follows: TGCAGCGTTCGTCTGGGGTCTGGGGCCAACGTCCTGACTTTC.